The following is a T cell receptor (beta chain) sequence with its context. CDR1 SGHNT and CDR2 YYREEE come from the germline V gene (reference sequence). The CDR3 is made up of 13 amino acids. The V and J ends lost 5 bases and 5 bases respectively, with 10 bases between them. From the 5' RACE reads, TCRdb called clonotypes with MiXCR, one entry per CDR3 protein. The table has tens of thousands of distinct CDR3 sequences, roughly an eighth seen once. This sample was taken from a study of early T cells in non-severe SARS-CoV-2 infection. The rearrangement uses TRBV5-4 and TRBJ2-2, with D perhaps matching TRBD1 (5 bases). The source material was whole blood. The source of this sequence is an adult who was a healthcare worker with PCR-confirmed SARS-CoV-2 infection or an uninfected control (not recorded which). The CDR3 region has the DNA TGTGCCAGCAGAAAGCCAGGGACCGGGGAGCTGTTTTTT. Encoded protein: CASRKPGTGELFF.